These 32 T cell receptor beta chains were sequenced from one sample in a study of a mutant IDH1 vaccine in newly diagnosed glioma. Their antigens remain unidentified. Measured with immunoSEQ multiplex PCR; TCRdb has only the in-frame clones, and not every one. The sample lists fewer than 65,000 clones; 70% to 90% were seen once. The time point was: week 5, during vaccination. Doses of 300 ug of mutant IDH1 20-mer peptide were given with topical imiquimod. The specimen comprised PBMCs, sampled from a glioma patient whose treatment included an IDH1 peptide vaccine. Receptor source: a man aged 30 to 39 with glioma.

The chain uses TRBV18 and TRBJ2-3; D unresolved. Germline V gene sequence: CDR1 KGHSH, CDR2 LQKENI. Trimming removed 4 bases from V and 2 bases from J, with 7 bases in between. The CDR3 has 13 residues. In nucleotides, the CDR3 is TGTGCCAGCTCACGACTTCTCACAGATACGCAGTATTTT. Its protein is CASSRLLTDTQYF.

The CDR3 spells CASSPGSSYEQYF. DNA for the CDR3: TGTGCCAGCTCACCGGGGAGCTCCTACGAGCAGTACTTC. The J gene is TRBJ2-7, the V gene TRBV18; tentative D call: TRBD2 (5 bases). In germline, CDR1 is KGHSH, CDR2 LQKENI. V was shortened by 3 bases and J by 0 bases, with 6 bases between the two germline ends. The CDR3 contains 13 residues.

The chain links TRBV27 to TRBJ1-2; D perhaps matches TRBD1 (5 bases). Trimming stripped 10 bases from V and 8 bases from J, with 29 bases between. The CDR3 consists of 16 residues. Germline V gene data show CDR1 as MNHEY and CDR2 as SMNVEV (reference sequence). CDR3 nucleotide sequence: TGTGCCACCAAAACCGGGACCTCCGACCTCTATTGGGGCTACACCTTC. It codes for CATKTGTSDLYWGYTF.

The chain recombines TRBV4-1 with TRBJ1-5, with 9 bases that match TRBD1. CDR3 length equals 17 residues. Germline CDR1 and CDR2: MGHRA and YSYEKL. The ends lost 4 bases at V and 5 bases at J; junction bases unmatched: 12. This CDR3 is CASSRATGGRRDQPQHF. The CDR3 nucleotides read TGCGCCAGCAGCCGGGCGACAGGGGGACGTCGTGATCAGCCCCAGCATTTT.

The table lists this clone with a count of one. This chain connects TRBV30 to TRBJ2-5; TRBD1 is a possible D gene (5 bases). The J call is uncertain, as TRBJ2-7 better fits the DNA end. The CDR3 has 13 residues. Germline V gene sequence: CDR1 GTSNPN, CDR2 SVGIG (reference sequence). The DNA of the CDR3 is TGTGCCTGGAGTGGACAAGGGGCCCACGAGCAGTACTTC. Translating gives CAWSGQGAHEQYF.

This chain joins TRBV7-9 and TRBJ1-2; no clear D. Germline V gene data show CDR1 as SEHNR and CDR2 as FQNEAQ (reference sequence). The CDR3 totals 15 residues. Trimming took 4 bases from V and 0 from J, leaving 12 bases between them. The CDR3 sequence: CASSSAITANYGYTF. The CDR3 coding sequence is TGTGCCAGCAGCTCTGCCATTACAGCTAACTATGGCTACACCTTC.

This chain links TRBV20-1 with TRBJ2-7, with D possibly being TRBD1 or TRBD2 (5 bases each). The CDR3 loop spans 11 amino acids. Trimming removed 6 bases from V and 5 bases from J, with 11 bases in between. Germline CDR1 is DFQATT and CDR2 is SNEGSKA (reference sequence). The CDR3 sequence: CSAFRGDEQYF. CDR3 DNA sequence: TGCAGTGCCTTCCGAGGGGACGAGCAGTACTTC.

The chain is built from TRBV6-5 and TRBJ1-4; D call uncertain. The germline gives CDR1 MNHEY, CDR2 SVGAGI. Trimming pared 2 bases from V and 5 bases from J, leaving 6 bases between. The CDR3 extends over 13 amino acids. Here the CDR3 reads CASSYGLNEKLFF. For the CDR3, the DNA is TGTGCCAGCAGTTACGGGCTGAATGAAAAACTGTTTTTT.

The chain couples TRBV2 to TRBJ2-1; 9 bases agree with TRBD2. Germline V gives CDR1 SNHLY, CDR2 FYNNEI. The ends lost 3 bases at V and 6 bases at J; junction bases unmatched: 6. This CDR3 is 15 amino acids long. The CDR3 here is CASSEELRGGNEQFF. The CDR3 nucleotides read TGTGCCAGCAGTGAGGAACTGCGGGGGGGCAATGAGCAGTTCTTC.

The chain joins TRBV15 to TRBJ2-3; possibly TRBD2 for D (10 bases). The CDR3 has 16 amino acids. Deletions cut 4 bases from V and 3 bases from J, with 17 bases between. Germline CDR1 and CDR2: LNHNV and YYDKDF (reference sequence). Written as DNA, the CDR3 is TGTGCCACCAGCACGGACAGGGGACTAGCGACAGATACGCAGTATTTT. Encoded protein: CATSTDRGLATDTQYF.

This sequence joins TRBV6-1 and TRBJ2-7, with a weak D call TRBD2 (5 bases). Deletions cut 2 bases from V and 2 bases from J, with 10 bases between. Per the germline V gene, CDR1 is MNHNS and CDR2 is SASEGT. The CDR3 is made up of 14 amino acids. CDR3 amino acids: CASSELGVPYEQYF. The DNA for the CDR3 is TGTGCCAGCAGTGAACTCGGGGTCCCCTACGAGCAGTACTTC.

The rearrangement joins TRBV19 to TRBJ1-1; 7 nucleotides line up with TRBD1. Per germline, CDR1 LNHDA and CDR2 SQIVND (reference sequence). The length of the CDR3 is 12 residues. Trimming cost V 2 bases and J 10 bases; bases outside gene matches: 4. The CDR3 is CASSISAGGAFF. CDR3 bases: TGTGCCAGTAGTATAAGTGCAGGGGGAGCTTTCTTT.

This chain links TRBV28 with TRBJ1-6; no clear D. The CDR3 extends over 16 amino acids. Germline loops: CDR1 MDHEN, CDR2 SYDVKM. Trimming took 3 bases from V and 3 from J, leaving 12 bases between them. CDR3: CASSLGGSGYNSPLHF. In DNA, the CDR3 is TGTGCCAGCAGTTTGGGTGGCTCAGGCTATAATTCACCCCTCCACTTT.

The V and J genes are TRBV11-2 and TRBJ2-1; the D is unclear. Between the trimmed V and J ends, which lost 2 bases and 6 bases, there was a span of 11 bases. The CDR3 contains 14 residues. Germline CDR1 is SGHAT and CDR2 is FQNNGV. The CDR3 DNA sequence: TGTGCCAGCAGCTTATTACTTGCGGCCAATGAGCAGTTCTTC. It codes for CASSLLLAANEQFF.

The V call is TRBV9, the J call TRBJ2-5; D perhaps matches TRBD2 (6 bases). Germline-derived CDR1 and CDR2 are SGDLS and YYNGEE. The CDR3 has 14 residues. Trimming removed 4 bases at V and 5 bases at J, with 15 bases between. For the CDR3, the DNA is TGTGCCAGCAGCTCTGGGGCAGGGAGGGAGACCCAGTACTTC. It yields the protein CASSSGAGRETQYF.

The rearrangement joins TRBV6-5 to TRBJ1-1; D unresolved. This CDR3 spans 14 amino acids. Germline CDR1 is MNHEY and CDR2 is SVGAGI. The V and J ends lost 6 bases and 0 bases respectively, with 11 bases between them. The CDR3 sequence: CASSPLEVNTEAFF. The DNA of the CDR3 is TGTGCCAGCAGCCCGCTTGAGGTGAACACTGAAGCTTTCTTT.

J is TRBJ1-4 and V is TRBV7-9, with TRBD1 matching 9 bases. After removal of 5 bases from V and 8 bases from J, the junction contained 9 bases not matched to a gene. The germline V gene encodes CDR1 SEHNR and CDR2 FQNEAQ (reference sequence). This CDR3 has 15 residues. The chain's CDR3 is CASSLRDRVAEKLFF. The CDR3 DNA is TGTGCCAGCAGCCTCCGGGACAGGGTAGCGGAAAAACTGTTTTTT.

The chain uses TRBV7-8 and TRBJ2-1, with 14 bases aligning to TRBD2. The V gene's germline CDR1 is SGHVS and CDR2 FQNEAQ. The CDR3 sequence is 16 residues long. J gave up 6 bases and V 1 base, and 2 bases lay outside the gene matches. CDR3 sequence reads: CASSLVTSGGGNEQFF. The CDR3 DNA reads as TGTGCCAGCAGCTTAGTGACTAGCGGGGGGGGCAATGAGCAGTTCTTC.

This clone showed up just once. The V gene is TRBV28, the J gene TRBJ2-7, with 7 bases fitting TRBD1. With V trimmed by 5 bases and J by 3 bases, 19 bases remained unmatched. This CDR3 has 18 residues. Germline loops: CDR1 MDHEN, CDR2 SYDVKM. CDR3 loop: CASSRDSSDDRSYYEQYF. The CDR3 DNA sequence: TGTGCCAGCAGTAGGGACAGCTCGGATGATCGGAGCTACTACGAGCAGTACTTC.

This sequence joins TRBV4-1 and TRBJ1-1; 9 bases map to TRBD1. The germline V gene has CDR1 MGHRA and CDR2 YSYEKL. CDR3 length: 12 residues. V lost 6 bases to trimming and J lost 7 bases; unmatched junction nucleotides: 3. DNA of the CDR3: TGCGCCAGCAGGGACAGGGGTATTGAAGCTTTCTTT. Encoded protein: CASRDRGIEAFF.

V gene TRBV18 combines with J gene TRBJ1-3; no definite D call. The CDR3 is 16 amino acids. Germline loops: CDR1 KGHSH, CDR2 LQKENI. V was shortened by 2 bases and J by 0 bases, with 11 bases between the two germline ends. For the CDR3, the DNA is TGTGCCAGCTCACCAACGTCCACCCGCTCTGGAAACACCATATATTTT. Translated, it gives CASSPTSTRSGNTIYF.

CDR3 nucleotide sequence: TGCAGCGTTGGGGGACAGTCGAACACCGGGGAGCTGTTTTTT. Its translation is CSVGGQSNTGELFF. The chain has TRBV29-1 and TRBJ2-2; 7 bases match TRBD1. The CDR3 is made up of 14 amino acids. Germline CDR1 reads SQVTM; CDR2 reads ANQGSEA. The trim removed 4 bases at V and 0 bases at J, leaving 2 bases unmatched.

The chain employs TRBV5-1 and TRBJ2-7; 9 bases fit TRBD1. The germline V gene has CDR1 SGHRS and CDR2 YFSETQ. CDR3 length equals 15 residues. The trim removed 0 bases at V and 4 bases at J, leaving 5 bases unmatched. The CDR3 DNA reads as TGCGCCAGCAGCTTGGCCGGGACAGGGAATTACGAGCAGTACTTC. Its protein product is CASSLAGTGNYEQYF.

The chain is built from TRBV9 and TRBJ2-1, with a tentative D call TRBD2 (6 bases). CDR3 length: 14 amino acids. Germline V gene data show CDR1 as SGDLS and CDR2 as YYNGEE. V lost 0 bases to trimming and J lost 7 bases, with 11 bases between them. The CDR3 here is CASSVGSGVNEQFF. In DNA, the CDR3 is TGTGCCAGCAGCGTAGGGTCGGGGGTGAATGAGCAGTTCTTC.

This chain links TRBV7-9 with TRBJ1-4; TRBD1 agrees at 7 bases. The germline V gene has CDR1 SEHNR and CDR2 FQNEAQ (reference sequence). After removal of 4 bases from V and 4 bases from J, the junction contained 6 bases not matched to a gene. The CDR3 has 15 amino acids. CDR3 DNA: TGTGCCAGCAGCTCCACAGGGGTCCGTAATGAAAAACTGTTTTTT. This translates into CASSSTGVRNEKLFF.

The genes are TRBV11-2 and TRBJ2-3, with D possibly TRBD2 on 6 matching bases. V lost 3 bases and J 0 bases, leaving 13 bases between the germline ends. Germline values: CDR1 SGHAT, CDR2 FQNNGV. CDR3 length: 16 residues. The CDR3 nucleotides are TGTGCCAGCAGCTTTTCTAGCGTTTTTAGCACAGATACGCAGTATTTT. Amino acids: CASSFSSVFSTDTQYF.

CDR3 in amino acids: CASSLQTGYTQYF. DNA for the CDR3: TGCGCCAGCAGCCTTCAGACTGGGTATACGCAGTATTTT. The V gene is TRBV4-1, the J gene TRBJ2-3; D ambiguous. Germline lookup yields CDR1 MGHRA and CDR2 YSYEKL. There are 13 residues in the CDR3. V lost 4 bases and J lost 7, with 12 bases in between.

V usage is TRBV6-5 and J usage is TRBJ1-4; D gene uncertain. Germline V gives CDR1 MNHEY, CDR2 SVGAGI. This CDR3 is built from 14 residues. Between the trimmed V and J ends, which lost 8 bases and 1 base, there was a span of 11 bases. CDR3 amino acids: CASAKTGTNEKLFF. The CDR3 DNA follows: TGTGCCAGCGCGAAAACCGGAACTAATGAAAAACTGTTTTTT.

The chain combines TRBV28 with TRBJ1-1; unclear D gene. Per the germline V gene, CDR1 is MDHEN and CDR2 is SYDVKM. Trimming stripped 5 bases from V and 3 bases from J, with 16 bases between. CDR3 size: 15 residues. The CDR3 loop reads CASSEREPADTEAFF. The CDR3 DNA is TGTGCCAGCAGTGAACGGGAACCAGCGGACACTGAAGCTTTCTTT.

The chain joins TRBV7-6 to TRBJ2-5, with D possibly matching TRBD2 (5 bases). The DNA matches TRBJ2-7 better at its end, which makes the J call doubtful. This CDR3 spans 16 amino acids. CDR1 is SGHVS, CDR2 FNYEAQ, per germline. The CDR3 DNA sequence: TGTGCCAGCAGCCTGGGAGCTGGGAGCGCCTCCTACGAGCAGTACTTC. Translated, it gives CASSLGAGSASYEQYF.

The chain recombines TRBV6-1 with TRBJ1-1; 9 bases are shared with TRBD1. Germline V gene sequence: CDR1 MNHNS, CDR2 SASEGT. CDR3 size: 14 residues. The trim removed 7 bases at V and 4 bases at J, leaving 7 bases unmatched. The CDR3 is CASIGTGRSTEAFF. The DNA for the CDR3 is TGTGCCAGCATCGGGACAGGGAGGTCCACTGAAGCTTTCTTT.

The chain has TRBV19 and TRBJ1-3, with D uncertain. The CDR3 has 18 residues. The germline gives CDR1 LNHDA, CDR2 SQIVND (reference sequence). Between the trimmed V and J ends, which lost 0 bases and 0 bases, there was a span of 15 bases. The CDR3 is CASSIDEGNTRSGNTIYF. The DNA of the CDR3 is TGTGCCAGTAGTATAGATGAAGGGAACACACGCTCTGGAAACACCATATATTTT.